The following is a T cell receptor beta chain sequence with its context. Looked up from germline, CDR1 is MDHEN and CDR2 is SYDVKM. CDR3 length equals 14 residues. The V gene lost 8 bases and the J gene lost 8 bases, with 21 bases spanning the gap. This entry is derived from a study of control samples from healthy donors and cancer patients. Assay: immunoSEQ multiplex PCR; the TCRdb copy retains only in-frame clones and omits some. This sample has approximately 130,000 clones, with 89% found just once. This TCR derives from a man in his forties or fifties in good health. Sequencing was performed on blood. J is TRBJ1-2 and V is TRBV28; D is possibly TRBD1 (6 bases). The CDR3 DNA reads as TGTGCCAGCCAAACCCGCCGGGGGCTGCTAGGCTACACCTTC. Translating it yields CASQTRRGLLGYTF.